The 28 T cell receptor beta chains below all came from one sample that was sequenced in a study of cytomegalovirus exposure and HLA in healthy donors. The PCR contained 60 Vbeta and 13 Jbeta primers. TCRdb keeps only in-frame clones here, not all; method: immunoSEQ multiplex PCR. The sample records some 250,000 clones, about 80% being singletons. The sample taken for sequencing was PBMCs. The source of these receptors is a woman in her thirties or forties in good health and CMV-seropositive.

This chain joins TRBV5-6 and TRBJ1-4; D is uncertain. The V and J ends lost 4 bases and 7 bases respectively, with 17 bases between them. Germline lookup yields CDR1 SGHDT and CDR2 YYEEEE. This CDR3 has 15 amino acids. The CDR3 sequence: CASSIRLSTGEKLFF. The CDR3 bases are TGTGCCAGCAGCATACGACTCTCTACCGGTGAAAAACTGTTTTTT.

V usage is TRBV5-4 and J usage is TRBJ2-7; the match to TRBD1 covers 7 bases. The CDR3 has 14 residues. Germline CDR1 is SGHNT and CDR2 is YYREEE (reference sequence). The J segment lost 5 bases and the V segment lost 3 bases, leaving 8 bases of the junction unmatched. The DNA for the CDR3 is TGTGCCAGCAGCTCGTCGACAGGGACGGACGAGCAGTACTTC. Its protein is CASSSSTGTDEQYF.

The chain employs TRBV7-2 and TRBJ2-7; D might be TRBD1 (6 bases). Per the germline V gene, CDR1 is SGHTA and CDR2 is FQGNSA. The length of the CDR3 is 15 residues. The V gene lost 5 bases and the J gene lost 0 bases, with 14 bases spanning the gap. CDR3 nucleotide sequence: TGTGCCAGCAGCCTGGGGGCGAAGAGCTCCTACGAGCAGTACTTC. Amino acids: CASSLGAKSSYEQYF. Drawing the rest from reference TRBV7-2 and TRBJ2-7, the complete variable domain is GAGVSQSPSNKVTEKGKDVELRCDPISGHTALYWYRQSLGQGLEFLIYFQGNSAPDKSGLPSDRFSAERTGGSVSTLTIQRTQQEDSAVYLCASSLGAKSSYEQYFGPGTRLTVT.

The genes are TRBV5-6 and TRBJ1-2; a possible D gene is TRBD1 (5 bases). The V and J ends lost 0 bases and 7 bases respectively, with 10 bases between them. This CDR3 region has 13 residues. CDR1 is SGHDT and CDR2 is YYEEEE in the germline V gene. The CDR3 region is CASSLAGAAGYTF. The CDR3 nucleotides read TGTGCCAGCAGCTTGGCTGGGGCGGCTGGCTACACCTTC.

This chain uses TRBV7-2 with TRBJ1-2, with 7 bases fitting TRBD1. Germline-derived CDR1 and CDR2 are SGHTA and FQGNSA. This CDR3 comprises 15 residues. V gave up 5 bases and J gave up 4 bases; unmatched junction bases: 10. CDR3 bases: TGTGCCAGCAGCCCCGTGACAGGGACGACCTATGGCTACACCTTC. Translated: CASSPVTGTTYGYTF.

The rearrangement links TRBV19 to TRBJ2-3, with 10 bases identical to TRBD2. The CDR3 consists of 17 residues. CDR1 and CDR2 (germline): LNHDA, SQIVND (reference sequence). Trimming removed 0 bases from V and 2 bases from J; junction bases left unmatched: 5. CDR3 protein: CASSIDPSGSTTDTQYF. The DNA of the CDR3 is TGTGCCAGTAGTATAGACCCTAGCGGGAGTACCACAGATACGCAGTATTTT.

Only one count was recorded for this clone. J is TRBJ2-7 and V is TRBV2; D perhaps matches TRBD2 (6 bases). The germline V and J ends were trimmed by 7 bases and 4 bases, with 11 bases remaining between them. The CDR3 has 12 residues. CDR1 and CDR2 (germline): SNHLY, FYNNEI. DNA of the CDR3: TGTGCCAGCACGCGGGATCTTTACGAGCAGTACTTC. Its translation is CASTRDLYEQYF.

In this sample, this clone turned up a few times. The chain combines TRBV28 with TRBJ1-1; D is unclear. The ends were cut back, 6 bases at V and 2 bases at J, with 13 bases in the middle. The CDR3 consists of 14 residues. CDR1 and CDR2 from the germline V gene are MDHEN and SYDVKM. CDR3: CASSSHWLNTEAFF. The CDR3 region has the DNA TGTGCCAGCAGCTCCCACTGGTTAAACACTGAAGCTTTCTTT. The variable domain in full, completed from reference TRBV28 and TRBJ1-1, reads DVKVTQSSRYLVKRTGEKVFLECVQDMDHENMFWYRQDPGLGLRLIYFSYDVKMKEKGDIPEGYSVSREKKERFSLILESASTNQTSMYLCASSSHWLNTEAFFGQGTRLTVV.

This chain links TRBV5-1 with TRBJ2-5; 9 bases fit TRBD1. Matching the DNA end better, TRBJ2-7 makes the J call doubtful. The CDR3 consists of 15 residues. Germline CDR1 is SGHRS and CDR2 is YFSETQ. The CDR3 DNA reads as TGCGCCAGCAGCTTGGAATTGGGACAGGGCACCGAGCAGTACTTC. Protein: CASSLELGQGTEQYF.

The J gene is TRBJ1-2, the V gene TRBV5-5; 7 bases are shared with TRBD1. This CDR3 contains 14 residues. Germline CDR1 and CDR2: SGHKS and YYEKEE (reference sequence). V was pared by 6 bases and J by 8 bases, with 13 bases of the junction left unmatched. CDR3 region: CASTLGQGETGYTF. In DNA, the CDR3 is TGTGCCAGCACCCTCGGGCAGGGGGAGACGGGCTACACCTTC.

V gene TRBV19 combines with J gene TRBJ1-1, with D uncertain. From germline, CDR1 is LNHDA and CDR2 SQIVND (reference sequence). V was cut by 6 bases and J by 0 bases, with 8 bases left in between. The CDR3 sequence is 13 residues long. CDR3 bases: TGTGCCAGTAGGTTCCACATGAACACTGAAGCTTTCTTT. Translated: CASRFHMNTEAFF.

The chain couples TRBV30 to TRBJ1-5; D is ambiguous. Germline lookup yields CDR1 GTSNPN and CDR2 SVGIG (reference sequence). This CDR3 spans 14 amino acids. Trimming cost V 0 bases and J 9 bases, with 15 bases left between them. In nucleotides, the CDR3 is TGTGCCTGGAGTGTAGACAAATTGAGTCGGCCCCAGCATTTT. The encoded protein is CAWSVDKLSRPQHF.

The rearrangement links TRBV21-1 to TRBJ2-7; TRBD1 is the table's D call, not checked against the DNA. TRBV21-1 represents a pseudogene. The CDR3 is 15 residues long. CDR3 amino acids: CASSKEEGASYEQYF. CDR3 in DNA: TGTGCCAGCAGCAAAGAAGAGGGGGCCTCCTACGAGCAGTACTTC.

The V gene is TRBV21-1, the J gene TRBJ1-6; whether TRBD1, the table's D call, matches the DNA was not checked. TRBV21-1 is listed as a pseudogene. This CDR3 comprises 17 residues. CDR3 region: CASSSERGFSYNSPLHF. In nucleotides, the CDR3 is TGTGCCAGCAGCTCCGAAAGGGGATTCTCCTATAATTCACCCCTCCACTTT.

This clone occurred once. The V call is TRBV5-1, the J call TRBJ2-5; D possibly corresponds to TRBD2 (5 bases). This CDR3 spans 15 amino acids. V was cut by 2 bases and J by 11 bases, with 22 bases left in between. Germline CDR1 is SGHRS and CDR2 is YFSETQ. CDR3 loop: CASSFRRDLTGEQYF. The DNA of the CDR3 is TGCGCCAGCAGCTTTAGAAGAGACTTGACCGGGGAGCAGTACTTC.

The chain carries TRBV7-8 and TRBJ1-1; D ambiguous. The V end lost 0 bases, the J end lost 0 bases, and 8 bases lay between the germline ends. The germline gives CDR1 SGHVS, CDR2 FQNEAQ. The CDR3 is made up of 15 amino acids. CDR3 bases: TGTGCCAGCAGCTTAGCTTCGCAGGTGAACACTGAAGCTTTCTTT. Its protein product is CASSLASQVNTEAFF.

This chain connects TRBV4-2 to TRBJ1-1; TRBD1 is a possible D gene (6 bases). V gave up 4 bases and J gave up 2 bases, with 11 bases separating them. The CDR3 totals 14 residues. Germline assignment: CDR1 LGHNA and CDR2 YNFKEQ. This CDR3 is CASSPGQLNTEAFF. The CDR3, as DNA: TGTGCCAGCAGCCCCGGACAGTTAAACACTGAAGCTTTCTTT.

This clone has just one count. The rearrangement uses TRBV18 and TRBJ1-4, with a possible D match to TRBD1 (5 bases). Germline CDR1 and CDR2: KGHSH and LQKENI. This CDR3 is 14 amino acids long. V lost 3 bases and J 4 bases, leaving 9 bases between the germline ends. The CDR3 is CASSPRVGNEKLFF. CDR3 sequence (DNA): TGTGCCAGCTCACCCAGGGTGGGTAATGAAAAACTGTTTTTT.

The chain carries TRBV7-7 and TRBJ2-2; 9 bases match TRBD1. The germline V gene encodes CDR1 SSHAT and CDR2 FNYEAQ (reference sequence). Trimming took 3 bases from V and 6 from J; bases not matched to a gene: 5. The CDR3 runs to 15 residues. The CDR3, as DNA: TGTGCCAGCAGCTTGGCCGGGACAGGGTCCGGGGAGCTGTTTTTT. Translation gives CASSLAGTGSGELFF.

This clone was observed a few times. CDR3 DNA sequence: TGTGCCAGCAGTTTAGAACAGGGAAGCTCGGTGTGGCCCCAGCATTTT. It specifies CASSLEQGSSVWPQHF. The V gene is TRBV27, the J gene TRBJ1-5; a weak D match, TRBD1 (6 bases). This CDR3 is 16 amino acids long. Germline CDR1 and CDR2: MNHEY and SMNVEV (reference sequence). Trimming pared 2 bases from V and 9 bases from J, leaving 20 bases between.

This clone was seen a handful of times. As DNA, the CDR3 is TGTGCCAGCAGCTTAGACTCAAATTACAATGAGCAGTTCTTC. Encoded protein: CASSLDSNYNEQFF. V gene TRBV5-6 combines with J gene TRBJ2-1; D is unresolved. Germline CDR1 is SGHDT and CDR2 is YYEEEE. The ends were cut back, 2 bases at V and 4 bases at J, with 10 bases in the middle. This CDR3 contains 14 residues.

Written as DNA, the CDR3 is TGTGCCTGGAGTCCCGGACTGCGGAACACTGAAGCTTTCTTT. Its translation: CAWSPGLRNTEAFF. The chain combines TRBV30 with TRBJ1-1; D gene unclear. Germline CDR1 and CDR2: GTSNPN and SVGIG (reference sequence). V dropped 2 bases and J dropped 1 base, with 11 bases sitting between them. The CDR3 extends over 14 amino acids. The complete variable domain, with remaining parts taken from reference TRBV30 and TRBJ1-1, reads SQTIHQWPATLVQPVGSPLSLECTVEGTSNPNLYWYRQAAGRGLQLLFYSVGIGQISSEVPQNLSASRPQDRQFILSSKKLLLSDSGFYLCAWSPGLRNTEAFFGQGTRLTVV.

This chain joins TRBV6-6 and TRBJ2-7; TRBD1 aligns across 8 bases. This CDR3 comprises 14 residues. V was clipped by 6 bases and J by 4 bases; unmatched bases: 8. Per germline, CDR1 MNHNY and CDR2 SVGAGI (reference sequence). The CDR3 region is CASSTSGTGYEQYF. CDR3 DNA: TGTGCCAGCAGCACCTCCGGGACAGGTTACGAGCAGTACTTC.

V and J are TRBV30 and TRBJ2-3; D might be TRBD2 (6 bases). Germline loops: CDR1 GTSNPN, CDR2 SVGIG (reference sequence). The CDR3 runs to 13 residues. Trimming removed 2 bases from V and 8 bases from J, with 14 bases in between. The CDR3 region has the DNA TGTGCCTGGAGTCCCTCCCCAGCGGGTACGCAGTATTTT. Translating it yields CAWSPSPAGTQYF.

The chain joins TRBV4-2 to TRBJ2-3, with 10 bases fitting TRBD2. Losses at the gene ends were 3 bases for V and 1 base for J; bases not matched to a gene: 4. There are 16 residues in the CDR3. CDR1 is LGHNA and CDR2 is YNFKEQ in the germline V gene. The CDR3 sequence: CASSHATSGGTDTQYF. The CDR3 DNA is TGTGCCAGCAGCCACGCTACTAGCGGGGGCACAGATACGCAGTATTTT.

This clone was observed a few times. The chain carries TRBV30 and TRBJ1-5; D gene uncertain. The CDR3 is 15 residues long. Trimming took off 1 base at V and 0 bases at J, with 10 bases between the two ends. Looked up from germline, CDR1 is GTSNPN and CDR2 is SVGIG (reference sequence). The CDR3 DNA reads TGTGCCTGGAGTGGAAAAGCTTATAGCAATCAGCCCCAGCATTTT. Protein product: CAWSGKAYSNQPQHF.

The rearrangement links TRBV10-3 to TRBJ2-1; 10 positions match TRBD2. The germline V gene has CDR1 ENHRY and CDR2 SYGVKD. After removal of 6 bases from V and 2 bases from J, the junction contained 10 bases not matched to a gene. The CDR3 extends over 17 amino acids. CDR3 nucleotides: TGTGCCATCAGGTCTAGCGGGAGTACCCCCCCCTACAATGAGCAGTTCTTC. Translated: CAIRSSGSTPPYNEQFF.

The CDR3 coding sequence is TGTGCCTCGACTAGCGGGGCCTACAATGAGCAGTTCTTC. This translates into CASTSGAYNEQFF. The rearrangement joins TRBV7-2 to TRBJ2-1, with 11 bases aligning to TRBD2. The CDR3 runs to 13 residues. CDR1 is SGHTA, CDR2 FQGNSA, per germline. V lost 11 bases to trimming and J lost 2 bases; unmatched junction nucleotides: 2. The full variable domain, completed using reference TRBV7-2 and TRBJ2-1, is GAGVSQSPSNKVTEKGKDVELRCDPISGHTALYWYRQSLGQGLEFLIYFQGNSAPDKSGLPSDRFSAERTGGSVSTLTIQRTQQEDSAVYLCASTSGAYNEQFFGPGTRLTVL.